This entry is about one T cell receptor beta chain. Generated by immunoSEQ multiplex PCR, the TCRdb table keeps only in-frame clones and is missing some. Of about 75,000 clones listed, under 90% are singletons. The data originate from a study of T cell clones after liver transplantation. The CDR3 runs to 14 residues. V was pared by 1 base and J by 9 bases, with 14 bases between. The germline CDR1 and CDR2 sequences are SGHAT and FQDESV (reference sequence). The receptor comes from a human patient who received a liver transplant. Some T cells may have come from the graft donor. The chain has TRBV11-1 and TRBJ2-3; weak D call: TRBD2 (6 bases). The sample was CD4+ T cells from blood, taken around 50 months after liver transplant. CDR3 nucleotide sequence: TGTGCCAGCAGCTTAGGGCTAGCGCACCTCACGCAGTATTTT. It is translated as CASSLGLAHLTQYF.